The 26 T cell receptor beta chains below were found in one sample sequenced in a study of T cell clonotyping in hematopoietic cell transplantation. Some clones are missing from TCRdb's copy, which holds only in-frame ones; the method was immunoSEQ multiplex PCR. The sample contains about 9,300 clones, roughly nine tenths of which appear only once. The sample here was PBMCs, taken 180 days after allogeneic stem cell transplant. These receptors originate from a human patient who had an allogeneic stem cell transplant, so the T cells may come from the graft donor. The donor label of this sample is uncertain. Some clones in this sample may be carry-over from other donors' samples.

V is TRBV6-1 and J is TRBJ2-7; 9 positions match TRBD1. The J segment lost 6 bases and the V segment lost 2 bases, leaving 8 bases of the junction unmatched. Germline V gene data show CDR1 as MNHNS and CDR2 as SASEGT. The CDR3 is 15 residues long. The CDR3 loop is CASSESQGALGEQYF. The CDR3 coding sequence is TGTGCCAGCAGTGAATCACAGGGGGCTCTGGGCGAGCAGTACTTC.

This clone occurred once. The V call is TRBV2, the J call TRBJ1-2; TRBD1 might be the D (5 bases). The CDR3 sequence is 13 residues long. Trimming removed 6 bases from V and 2 bases from J, with 10 bases in between. The V gene's germline CDR1 is SNHLY and CDR2 FYNNEI. The CDR3 DNA reads as TGTGCCAGCAGCCAACAGGCGAACTATGGCTACACCTTC. Translated: CASSQQANYGYTF.

The rearrangement links TRBV28 to TRBJ1-5; D perhaps matches TRBD1 (6 bases). V lost 6 bases to trimming and J lost 1 base, with 16 bases between them. Germline lookup yields CDR1 MDHEN and CDR2 SYDVKM. The CDR3 covers 16 residues. CDR3 sequence: CASSLGGAGSNQPQHF. DNA for the CDR3: TGTGCCAGCAGCCTAGGGGGTGCCGGGAGCAATCAGCCCCAGCATTTT.

This sequence joins TRBV6-6 and TRBJ1-1; 7 bases are a match to TRBD1. With V trimmed by 6 bases and J by 4 bases, 5 bases remained unmatched. This CDR3 has 13 residues. CDR1 and CDR2 (germline): MNHNY, SVGAGI (reference sequence). The CDR3 here is CASSLQGTTEAFF. CDR3 sequence (DNA): TGTGCCAGCAGCCTACAGGGGACCACTGAAGCTTTCTTT.

This chain links TRBV14 with TRBJ2-2; no clear D gene. The CDR3 runs to 18 residues. Trimming stripped 0 bases from V and 5 bases from J, with 19 bases between. From germline, CDR1 is SGHDN and CDR2 FVKESK. The CDR3 here is CASSQDYNVDFGTGELFF. CDR3 in DNA: TGTGCCAGCAGCCAAGATTATAACGTCGACTTTGGGACCGGGGAGCTGTTTTTT.

The CDR3 loop reads CASSEQEYTEAFF. CDR3 nucleotide sequence: TGCGCCAGCAGTGAGCAGGAGTACACTGAAGCTTTCTTT. The chain carries TRBV10-1 and TRBJ1-1; D not certain. This CDR3 is 13 amino acids long. Germline V gene lookup returns CDR1 WNHNN and CDR2 SYGVQD (reference sequence). V dropped 2 bases and J dropped 3 bases, with 7 bases sitting between them.

This clone was seen a single time. The V and J genes are TRBV5-4 and TRBJ2-7; 7 bases are a match to TRBD1. CDR3 length: 15 amino acids. Per germline, CDR1 SGHNT and CDR2 YYREEE (reference sequence). The junction had 11 bases not matched to a gene; V was cut back by 6 bases and J by 2 bases. The CDR3 spells CASTEGAGGTYEQYF. The CDR3 DNA follows: TGTGCCAGCACCGAGGGGGCTGGGGGTACCTACGAGCAGTACTTC.

The genes are TRBV7-6 and TRBJ2-2; weak D call: TRBD1 (5 bases). V was trimmed by 4 bases and J by 1 base, leaving 13 bases between them. The CDR3 length is 16 residues. Germline V CDR1 and CDR2: SGHVS, FNYEAQ. The CDR3 spells CASSSSGQVNTGELFF. Here the CDR3 DNA reads TGTGCCAGCAGCTCCTCAGGACAAGTGAACACCGGGGAGCTGTTTTTT. Looking up the rest from reference TRBV7-6 and TRBJ2-2 gives the full variable domain: GAGVSQSPRYKVTKRGQDVALRCDPISGHVSLYWYRQALGQGPEFLTYFNYEAQQDKSGLPNDRFSAERPEGSISTLTIQRTEQRDSAMYRCASSSSGQVNTGELFFGEGSRLTVL.

The V gene is TRBV25-1, the J gene TRBJ1-2; D remains unclear. V was clipped by 2 bases and J by 7 bases, with 20 bases between them. Looked up from germline, CDR1 is MGHDK and CDR2 is SYGVNS. The CDR3 extends over 16 amino acids. The CDR3 loop reads CASSEPLSGRFGGYTF. The CDR3 bases are TGTGCCAGCAGTGAACCTCTCTCGGGCCGATTTGGTGGCTACACCTTC.

This clone was observed a single time. The V call is TRBV27, the J call TRBJ1-2; possibly TRBD1 for D (6 bases). V was pared by 5 bases and J by 6 bases, with 22 bases between. The CDR3 length is 16 residues. The germline gives CDR1 MNHEY, CDR2 SMNVEV (reference sequence). The CDR3, as DNA: TGTGCCAGCAGTCCATGGGCGGGGGGGCGCAGTGATGGCTACACCTTC. Residues: CASSPWAGGRSDGYTF.

The gene calls are TRBV6-5 and TRBJ1-4, with D unclear. CDR3 length: 14 residues. V was clipped by 6 bases and J by 7 bases, with 15 bases between them. Germline lookup yields CDR1 MNHEY and CDR2 SVGAGI. The CDR3 nucleotides are TGTGCCAGCAGGGCGCGGCTGTTTAGTGAAAAACTGTTTTTT. Translation gives CASRARLFSEKLFF.

The genes are TRBV30 and TRBJ2-7; D not resolved. The germline V and J ends were trimmed by 5 bases and 2 bases, with 10 bases remaining between them. The CDR3 has 12 residues. Germline CDR1 GTSNPN, CDR2 SVGIG (reference sequence). CDR3 loop: CAWGGRTYEQYF. CDR3 DNA: TGTGCCTGGGGCGGTAGGACCTACGAGCAGTACTTC.

The J gene is TRBJ1-2, the V gene TRBV19; no definite D call. Germline lookup yields CDR1 LNHDA and CDR2 SQIVND (reference sequence). Trimming removed 0 bases from V and 8 bases from J, with 10 bases in between. There are 13 residues in the CDR3. This chain's CDR3 is CASSIDFDGGYTF. The CDR3 DNA is TGTGCCAGTAGTATAGATTTCGACGGCGGCTACACCTTC.

This chain uses TRBV29-1 with TRBJ2-7; no clear D gene. Trimming removed 4 bases at V and 1 base at J, with 11 bases between. The germline V gene has CDR1 SQVTM and CDR2 ANQGSEA. The CDR3 loop spans 13 amino acids. As DNA, the CDR3 is TGCAGCGTTGTCACAATCTCGTCCTACGAGCAGTACTTC. It yields the protein CSVVTISSYEQYF.

The chain combines TRBV19 with TRBJ1-5; 7 bases agree with TRBD1. Germline V lookup: CDR1 LNHDA, CDR2 SQIVND (reference sequence). The CDR3 sequence is 13 residues long. Germline trimming cut 9 bases from V and 4 bases from J; bases unmatched to any gene: 6. This chain's CDR3 is CASTGQPNQPQHF. CDR3 nucleotide sequence: TGTGCCAGCACGGGACAGCCTAATCAGCCCCAGCATTTT. Variable domain in full (rest from reference TRBV19 and TRBJ1-5): DGGITQSPKYLFRKEGQNVTLSCEQNLNHDAMYWYRQDPGQGLRLIYYSQIVNDFQKGDIAEGYSVSREKKESFPLTVTSAQKNPTAFYLCASTGQPNQPQHFGDGTRLSIL.

A note on this clone: One end of the junction fails to match germline, which may point to a read error. The chain employs TRBV6-5 and TRBJ1-6; a possible D gene is TRBD1 (5 bases). CDR3 length: 10 amino acids. Germline CDR1 and CDR2: MNHEY and SVGAGI. CDR3 sequence (DNA): TGTGCCGGGGGACCGCCGGACCCCGTGTTT. Encoded protein: CAGGPPDPVF.

J is TRBJ1-3 and V is TRBV6-5; no clear D gene. Trimming took 0 bases from V and 0 from J, leaving 3 bases between them. The CDR3 has 14 amino acids. Germline V gene sequence: CDR1 MNHEY, CDR2 SVGAGI. DNA of the CDR3: TGTGCCAGCAGTTACTCCAGCTCTGGAAACACCATATATTTT. Translating gives CASSYSSSGNTIYF.

The chain recombines TRBV29-1 with TRBJ1-5; D is perhaps TRBD1 (6 bases). This CDR3 is 12 amino acids long. Trimming shortened V by 7 bases and J by 5 bases, and 12 bases separated the two germline ends. Germline V CDR1 and CDR2: SQVTM, ANQGSEA. The CDR3 protein is CSAGDTYQPQHF. CDR3 nucleotides: TGCAGCGCCGGGGACACCTATCAGCCCCAGCATTTT.

V gene TRBV7-2 combines with J gene TRBJ1-2; TRBD1 matches at 7 bases. The CDR3 has 13 residues. Germline CDR1 is SGHTA and CDR2 is FQGNSA. V gave up 4 bases and J gave up 8 bases; unmatched junction bases: 7. DNA of the CDR3: TGTGCCAGCAGCTCCCGACAGGGTTTAGGCTACACCTTC. This encodes CASSSRQGLGYTF.

The chain uses TRBV7-8 and TRBJ2-2, with 9 bases lining up with TRBD1. This CDR3 spans 14 amino acids. V shed 3 bases, J shed 6 bases, and the junction held 2 bases outside the gene matches. Germline V gene lookup returns CDR1 SGHVS and CDR2 FQNEAQ. CDR3 residues: CASSFRTGAGELFF. In DNA, the CDR3 is TGTGCCAGCAGCTTCCGGACAGGGGCCGGGGAGCTGTTTTTT.

J is TRBJ1-1 and V is TRBV7-9; no reliable D call. The length of the CDR3 is 14 residues. Per the germline V gene, CDR1 is SEHNR and CDR2 is FQNEAQ (reference sequence). The V gene lost 5 bases and the J gene lost 0 bases, with 10 bases spanning the gap. CDR3: CASSPGVLNTEAFF. CDR3 nucleotide sequence: TGTGCCAGCAGCCCCGGAGTTTTGAACACTGAAGCTTTCTTT. Full variable domain (rest looked up from reference TRBV7-9 and TRBJ1-1): DTGVSQNPRHKITKRGQNVTFRCDPISEHNRLYWYRQTLGQGPEFLTYFQNEAQLEKSRLLSDRFSAERPKGSFSTLEIQRTEQGDSAMYLCASSPGVLNTEAFFGQGTRLTVV.

CDR3 DNA: TGTGCCAGCAGCCAAAGGAATAGGACGGTCTATGAAAAACTGTTTTTT. Its protein product is CASSQRNRTVYEKLFF. The V and J genes are TRBV11-2 and TRBJ1-4; D remains ambiguous. V lost 5 bases, J lost 6 bases, and 19 bases lay in between. Germline-derived CDR1 and CDR2 are SGHAT and FQNNGV. The CDR3 consists of 16 residues.

This sequence joins TRBV5-8 and TRBJ1-1; no definite D call. V was pared by 5 bases and J by 0 bases, with 11 bases between. The CDR3 is 14 residues long. Germline V lookup: CDR1 SGHTS, CDR2 YDEGEE. CDR3 bases: TGTGCCAGCAGTGAGGTGTTTTTGAACACTGAAGCTTTCTTT. Its protein product is CASSEVFLNTEAFF.

The CDR3 region has the DNA TGTGCCAGCAGCTTGAGGACAGGGTCTGGAAACACCATATATTTT. This sequence encodes CASSLRTGSGNTIYF. The chain is built from TRBV5-8 and TRBJ1-3, with 8 positions matching TRBD1. The CDR3 is made up of 15 amino acids. V lost 1 base and J lost 1; bases outside the gene matches: 1. Germline loops: CDR1 SGHTS, CDR2 YDEGEE. Complete variable domain (other parts from reference TRBV5-8 and TRBJ1-3): EAGVTQSPTHLIKTRGQQATLRCSPISGHTSVYWYQQALGLGLQFLLWYDEGEERNRGNFPPRFSGRQFPNYSSELNVNALELEDSALYLCASSLRTGSGNTIYFGEGSWLTVV.

The chain is built from TRBV18 and TRBJ2-7; the D gene could be TRBD1 or TRBD2 (5 bases each). The CDR3 is 15 amino acids. Germline loops: CDR1 KGHSH, CDR2 LQKENI. Trimming pared 2 bases from V and 6 bases from J, leaving 17 bases between. The CDR3 DNA follows: TGTGCCAGCTCACCAGGGACGCACGTAGTTGTCGAGCAGTACTTC. Its translation: CASSPGTHVVVEQYF.

The chain carries TRBV2 and TRBJ1-3; D not resolved. In germline, CDR1 is SNHLY, CDR2 FYNNEI. V was pared by 2 bases and J by 2 bases, with 10 bases between. This CDR3 spans 15 amino acids. CDR3 sequence reads: CASSETSAAGNTIYF. The CDR3 DNA sequence: TGTGCCAGCAGTGAAACGTCAGCCGCTGGAAACACCATATATTTT.